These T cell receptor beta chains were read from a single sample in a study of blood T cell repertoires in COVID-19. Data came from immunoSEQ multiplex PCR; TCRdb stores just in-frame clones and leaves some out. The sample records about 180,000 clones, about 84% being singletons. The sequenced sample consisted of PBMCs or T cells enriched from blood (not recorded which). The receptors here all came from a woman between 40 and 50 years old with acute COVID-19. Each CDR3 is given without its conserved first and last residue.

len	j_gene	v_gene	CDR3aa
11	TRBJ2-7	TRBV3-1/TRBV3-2	ASSRAGASEQY
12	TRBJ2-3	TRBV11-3	ASSTGGAEDTQY
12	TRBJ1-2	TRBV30	AWRAAGRNYGYT
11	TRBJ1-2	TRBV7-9	ASSLQGMEGYT
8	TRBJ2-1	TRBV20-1	SAEGGAEF
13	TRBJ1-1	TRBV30	AWSNRGGRNTEAF
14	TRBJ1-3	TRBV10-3	AISVGTGYSGNTIY
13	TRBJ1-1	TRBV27	ASSTYQGRNTEAF
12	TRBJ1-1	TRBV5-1	ASSYYRQGGEAF
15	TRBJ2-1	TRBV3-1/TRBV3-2	ASSQVSGRASYNEQF
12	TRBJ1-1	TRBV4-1	ASSQEQDRAEAF
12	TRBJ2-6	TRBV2	ASRRDSGANVLT
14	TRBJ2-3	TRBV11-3	ASSLRAGVGTDTQY
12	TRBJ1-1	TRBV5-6	ASSRQGAGTEAF
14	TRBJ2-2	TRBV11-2	ASSLGAFVDSGELF
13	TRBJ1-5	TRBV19	ASSRTGGRNQPQH
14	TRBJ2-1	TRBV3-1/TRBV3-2	ASRSISGRKRNEQF
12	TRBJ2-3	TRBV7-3	ASSSSGSTDTQY
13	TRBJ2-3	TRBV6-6	ASRQVRWGTDTQY
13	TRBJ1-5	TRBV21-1	ASSKAGQGNQPQH
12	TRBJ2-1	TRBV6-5	ASVLAGYSNEQF
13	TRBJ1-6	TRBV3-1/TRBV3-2	ASSQVGGDNSPLH
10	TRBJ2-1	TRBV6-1	ASSERRNEQF
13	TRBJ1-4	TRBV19	ASQRGTGGNEKLF
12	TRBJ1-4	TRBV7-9	ASRLTGAGEKLF
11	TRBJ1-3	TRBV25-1	ASGQGGGNTIY
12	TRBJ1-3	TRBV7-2	ASSFGALGNTIY
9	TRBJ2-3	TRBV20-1	SATSTDTQY
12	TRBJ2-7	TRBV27	ASSRLAGRREQY
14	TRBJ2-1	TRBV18	ASSQSGTWTFNEQF
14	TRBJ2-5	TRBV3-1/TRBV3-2	ASSQGRLRVPETQY
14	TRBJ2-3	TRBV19	ASTPTRQTSTDTQY
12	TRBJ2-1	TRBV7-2	ASSFDWTYNEQF
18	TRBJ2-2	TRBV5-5	ASSSPPGQGARNPTGELF
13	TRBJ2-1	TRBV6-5	ASTSGGLSYNEQF
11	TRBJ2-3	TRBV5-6	ASSSLITDTQY
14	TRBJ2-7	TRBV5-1	ASSLDGSGRPNEQY
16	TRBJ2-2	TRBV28	ASRLSPWEAANTGELF
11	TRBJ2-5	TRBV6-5	ASRRQGGETQY
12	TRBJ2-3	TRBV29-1	SVEGQGHSDTQY
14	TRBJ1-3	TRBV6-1	ASSDRQRDSGNTIY
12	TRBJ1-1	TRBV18	ASSPNQMNTEAF
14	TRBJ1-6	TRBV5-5	ASSPLGQSYNSPLH
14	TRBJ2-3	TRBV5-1	ASSLAGTSGTDTQY
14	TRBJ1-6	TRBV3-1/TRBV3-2	ASRDKAGRGNSPLH
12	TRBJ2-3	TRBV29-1	SVVQWRGTDTQY
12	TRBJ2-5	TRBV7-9	ASSLGGQKETQY
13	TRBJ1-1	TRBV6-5	ASRPRGQQNTEAF
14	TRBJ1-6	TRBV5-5	ASSLVTGVHNSPLH
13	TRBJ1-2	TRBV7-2	ASSFAGTANYGYT
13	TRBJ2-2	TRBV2	ASRLAGGITGELF
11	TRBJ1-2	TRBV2	ASSTGQLYGYT
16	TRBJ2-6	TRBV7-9	ASSLVGTGGSGANVLT